This TCR beta chain stems from a study of control samples from healthy donors and cancer patients. Germline CDR1 is SNHLY and CDR2 is FYNNEI. Trimming pared 5 bases from V and 0 bases from J, leaving 7 bases between. This CDR3 has 13 residues. The table came from immunoSEQ multiplex PCR; TCRdb's copy has only in-frame clones and leaves some out. The sample records 150,000 to 200,000 clones, over 85% being singletons. The material sequenced was blood. This sequence was found in a man aged 25-40 years in good health. The J gene is TRBJ1-1, the V gene TRBV2, with no clear D. CDR3 in DNA: TGTGCCAGCAGTCAGGAAATGAACACTGAAGCTTTCTTT. Amino acid sequence: CASSQEMNTEAFF.